This T cell receptor (beta chain) emerged from a study of Ad26.COV2.S vaccination and SARS-CoV-2 variants. This CDR3 has 13 residues. The germline V gene has CDR1 MNHNY and CDR2 SVGAGI (reference sequence). Trimming pared 4 bases from V and 4 bases from J, leaving 8 bases between. The treatment denotes: 15 to 20 received Ad26.COV2.S at low or high dose, single or two shots; roughly 5 received placebo; per-sample allocation not given. Sampling occurred on day 63 after the first vaccine or placebo injection. Using immunoSEQ multiplex PCR, the repertoire was profiled, and TCRdb retains in-frame clones only, with some absent. The sample records about 400,000 clones, approximately 92% being singletons.

The sequence was obtained from a person aged 18-60 years who received the Ad26.COV2.S COVID-19 vaccine or a placebo. The input for sequencing was peripheral blood, taken in a trial of Ad26.COV2.S vaccine versus placebo. The V call is TRBV6-6, the J call TRBJ2-1, with D possibly matching TRBD2 (5 bases). Here the CDR3 reads CASSSEGYNEQFF. The CDR3 DNA is TGTGCCAGCAGTTCCGAGGGATACAATGAGCAGTTCTTC.